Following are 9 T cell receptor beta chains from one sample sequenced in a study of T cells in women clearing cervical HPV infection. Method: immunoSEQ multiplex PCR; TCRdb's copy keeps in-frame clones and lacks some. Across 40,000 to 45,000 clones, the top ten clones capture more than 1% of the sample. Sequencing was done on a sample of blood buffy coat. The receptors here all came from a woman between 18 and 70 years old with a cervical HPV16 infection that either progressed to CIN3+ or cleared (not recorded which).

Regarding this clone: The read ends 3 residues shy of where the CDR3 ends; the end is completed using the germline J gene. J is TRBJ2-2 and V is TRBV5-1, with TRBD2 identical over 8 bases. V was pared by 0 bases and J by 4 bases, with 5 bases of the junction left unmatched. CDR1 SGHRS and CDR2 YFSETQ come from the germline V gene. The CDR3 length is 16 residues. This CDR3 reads CASSLVAGRLTGELFF. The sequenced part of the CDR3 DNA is TGCGCCAGCAGCTTGGTAGCGGGGAGGCTCACCGGGGAG.

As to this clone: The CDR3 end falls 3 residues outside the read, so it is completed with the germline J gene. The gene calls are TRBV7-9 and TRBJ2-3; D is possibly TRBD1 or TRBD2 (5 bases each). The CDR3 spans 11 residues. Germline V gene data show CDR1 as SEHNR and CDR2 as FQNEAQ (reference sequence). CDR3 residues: CASSPRETQYF. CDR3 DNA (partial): TGTGCCAGCAGCCCCAGGGAGACG. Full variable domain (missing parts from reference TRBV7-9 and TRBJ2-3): DTGVSQNPRHKITKRGQNVTFRCDPISEHNRLYWYRQTLGQGPEFLTYFQNEAQLEKSRLLSDRFSAERPKGSFSTLEIQRTEQGDSAMYLCASSPRETQYFGPGTRLTVL.

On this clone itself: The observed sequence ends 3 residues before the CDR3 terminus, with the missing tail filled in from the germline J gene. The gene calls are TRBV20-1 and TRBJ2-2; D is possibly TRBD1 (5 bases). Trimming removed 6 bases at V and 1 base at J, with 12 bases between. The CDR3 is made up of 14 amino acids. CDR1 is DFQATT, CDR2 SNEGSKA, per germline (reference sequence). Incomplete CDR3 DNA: TGCAGTGCCATTAGACAGATGAACACCGGGGAG. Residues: CSAIRQMNTGE. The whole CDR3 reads CSAIRQMNTGELFF.

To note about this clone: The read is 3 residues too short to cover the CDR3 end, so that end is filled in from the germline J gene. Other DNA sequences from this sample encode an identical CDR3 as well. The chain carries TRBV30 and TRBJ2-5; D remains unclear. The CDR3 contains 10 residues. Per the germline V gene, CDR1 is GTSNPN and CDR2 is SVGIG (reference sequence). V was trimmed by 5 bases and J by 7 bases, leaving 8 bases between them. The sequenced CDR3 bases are TGTGCCTGGGGGCCAGGGACC. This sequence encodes CAWGPGT. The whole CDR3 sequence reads CAWGPGTQYF.

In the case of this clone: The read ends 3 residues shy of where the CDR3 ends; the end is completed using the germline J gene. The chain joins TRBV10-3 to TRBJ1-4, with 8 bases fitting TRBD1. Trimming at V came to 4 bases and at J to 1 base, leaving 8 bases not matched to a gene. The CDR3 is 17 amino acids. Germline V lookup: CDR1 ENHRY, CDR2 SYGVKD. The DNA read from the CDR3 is TGTGCCATCAGTGGGAACGCAGGGGGCGGAACTAATGAAAAA. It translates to CAISGNAGGGTNEK. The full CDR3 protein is CAISGNAGGGTNEKLFF.

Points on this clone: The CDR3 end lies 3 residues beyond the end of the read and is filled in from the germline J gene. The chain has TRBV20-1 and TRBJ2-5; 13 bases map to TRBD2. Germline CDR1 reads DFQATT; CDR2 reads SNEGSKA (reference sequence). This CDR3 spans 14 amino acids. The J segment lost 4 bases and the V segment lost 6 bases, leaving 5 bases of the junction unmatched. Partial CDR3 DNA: TGCAGTGCGGGGGGGACTAGCGGGACAGAGACC. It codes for CSAGGTSGTET. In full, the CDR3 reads CSAGGTSGTETQYF.

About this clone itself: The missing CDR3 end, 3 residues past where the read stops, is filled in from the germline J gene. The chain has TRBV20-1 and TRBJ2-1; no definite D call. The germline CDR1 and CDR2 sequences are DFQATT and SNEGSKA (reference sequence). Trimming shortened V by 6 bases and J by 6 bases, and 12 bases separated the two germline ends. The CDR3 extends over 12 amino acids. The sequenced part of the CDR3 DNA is TGCAGTGCGGAATCTAGGATCAATGAG. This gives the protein CSAESRINE. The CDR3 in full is CSAESRINEQFF.

CDR3 DNA, as far as it was read: TGCGCCAGCAGCTTGGGGGGGCTCCAGCCC. Amino acids: CASSLGGLQP. From start to end, the CDR3 is CASSLGGLQPQHF. V gene TRBV5-1 combines with J gene TRBJ1-5, with a weak D call TRBD1 (6 bases). The observed sequence ends 3 residues before the CDR3 terminus, with the missing tail filled in from the germline J gene. There are 13 residues in the CDR3. The ends were cut back, 0 bases at V and 7 bases at J, with 8 bases in the middle. Germline CDR1 reads SGHRS; CDR2 reads YFSETQ.

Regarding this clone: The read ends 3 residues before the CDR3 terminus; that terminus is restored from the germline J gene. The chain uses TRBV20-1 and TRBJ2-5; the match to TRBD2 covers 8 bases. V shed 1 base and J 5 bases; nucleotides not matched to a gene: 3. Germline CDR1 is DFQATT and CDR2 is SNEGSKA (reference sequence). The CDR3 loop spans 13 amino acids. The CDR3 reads CSARGREEETQYF. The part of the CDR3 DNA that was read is TGCAGTGCTAGAGGGCGGGAGGAGGAGACC.